This T cell receptor beta chain was profiled in a study of T cell changes during pregnancy in multiple sclerosis. The CDR3 runs to 14 residues. Trimming took off 1 base at V and 7 bases at J, with 9 bases between the two ends. Germline V lookup: CDR1 SGHRS, CDR2 YFSETQ. The data were produced by immunoSEQ multiplex PCR, yet TCRdb's version contains in-frame clones alone and is incomplete. The data show under 50,000 clones, with about 90% seen just once and around 0.38% held by the top ten. The rearrangement joins TRBV5-1 to TRBJ1-6; D is possibly TRBD1 (6 bases). Here the sequenced sample was CD4+ T cells from peripheral blood mononuclear cells, taken in the second trimester of pregnancy. This TCR came from a female donor in good health, enrolled as a control in a pregnancy study. The CDR3 DNA sequence: TGCGCCAGCAGCTTGAACAGGGAGAATTCACCCCTCCACTTT. Translated: CASSLNRENSPLHF.